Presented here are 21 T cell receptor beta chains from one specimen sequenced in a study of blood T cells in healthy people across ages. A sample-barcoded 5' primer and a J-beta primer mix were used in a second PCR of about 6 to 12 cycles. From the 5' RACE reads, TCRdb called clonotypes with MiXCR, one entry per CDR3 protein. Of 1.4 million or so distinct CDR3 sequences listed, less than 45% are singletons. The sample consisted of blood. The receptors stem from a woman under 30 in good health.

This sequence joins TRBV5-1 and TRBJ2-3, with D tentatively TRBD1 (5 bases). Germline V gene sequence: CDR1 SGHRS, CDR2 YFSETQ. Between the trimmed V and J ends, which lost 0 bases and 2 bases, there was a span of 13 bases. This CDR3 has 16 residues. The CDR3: CASSLAGPKYTDTQYF. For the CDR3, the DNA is TGCGCCAGCAGCTTGGCAGGGCCGAAGTACACAGATACGCAGTATTTT.

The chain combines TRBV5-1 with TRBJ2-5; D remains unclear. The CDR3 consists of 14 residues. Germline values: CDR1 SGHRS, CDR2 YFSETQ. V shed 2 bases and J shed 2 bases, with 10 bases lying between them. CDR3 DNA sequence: TGCGCCAGCAGCTTCAGCACCGGGCAAGAGACCCAGTACTTC. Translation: CASSFSTGQETQYF.

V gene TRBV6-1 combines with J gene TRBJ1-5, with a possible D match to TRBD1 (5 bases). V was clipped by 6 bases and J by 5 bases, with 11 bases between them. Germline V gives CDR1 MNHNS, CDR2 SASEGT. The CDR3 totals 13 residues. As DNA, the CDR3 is TGTGCCAGCAGGGGGGACCGATATCAGCCCCAGCATTTT. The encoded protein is CASRGDRYQPQHF.

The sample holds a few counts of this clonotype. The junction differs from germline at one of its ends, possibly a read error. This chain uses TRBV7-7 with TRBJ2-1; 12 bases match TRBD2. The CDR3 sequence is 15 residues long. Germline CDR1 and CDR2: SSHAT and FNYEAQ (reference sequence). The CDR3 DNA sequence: TGTGCTAGCAGCCATCGACTAGCGGGGGTAAATGAGCAGTTCTTC. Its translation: CASSHRLAGVNEQFF.

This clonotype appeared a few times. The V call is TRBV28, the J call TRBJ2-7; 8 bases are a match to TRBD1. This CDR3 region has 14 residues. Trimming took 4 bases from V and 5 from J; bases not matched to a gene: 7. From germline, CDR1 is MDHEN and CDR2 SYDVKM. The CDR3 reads CASSSRTGRHEQYF. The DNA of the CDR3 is TGTGCCAGCAGTTCCCGGACAGGGCGCCACGAGCAGTACTTC.

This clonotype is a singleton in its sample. The DNA for the CDR3 is TGTGCCAGCAGCCAACTAATTAGTCGCACCTCCTACGAGCAGTACTTC. Protein: CASSQLISRTSYEQYF. V gene TRBV14 combines with J gene TRBJ2-7; unclear D gene. CDR3 length: 16 residues. Trimming shortened V by 2 bases and J by 0 bases, and 14 bases separated the two germline ends. CDR1 SGHDN and CDR2 FVKESK come from the germline V gene. The complete variable domain, with remaining parts taken from reference TRBV14 and TRBJ2-7, reads EAGVTQFPSHSVIEKGQTVTLRCDPISGHDNLYWYRRVMGKEIKFLLHFVKESKQDESGMPNNRFLAERTGGTYSTLKVQPAELEDSGVYFCASSQLISRTSYEQYFGPGTRLTVT.

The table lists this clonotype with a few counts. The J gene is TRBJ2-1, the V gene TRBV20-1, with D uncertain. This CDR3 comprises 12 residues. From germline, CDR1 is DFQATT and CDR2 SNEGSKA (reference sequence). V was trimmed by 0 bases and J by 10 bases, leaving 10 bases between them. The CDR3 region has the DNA TGCAGTGCTAGAGATGATAAGGTGGAGCAGTTCTTC. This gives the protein CSARDDKVEQFF.

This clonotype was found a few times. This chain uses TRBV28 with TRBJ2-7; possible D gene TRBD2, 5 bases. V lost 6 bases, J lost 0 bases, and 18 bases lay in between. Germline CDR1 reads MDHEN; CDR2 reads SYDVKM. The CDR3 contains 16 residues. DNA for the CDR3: TGTGCCAGCAGGCCGGCACTAAGCGGAAACTCCTACGAGCAGTACTTC. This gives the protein CASRPALSGNSYEQYF. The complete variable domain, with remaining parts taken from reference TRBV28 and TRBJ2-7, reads DVKVTQSSRYLVKRTGEKVFLECVQDMDHENMFWYRQDPGLGLRLIYFSYDVKMKEKGDIPEGYSVSREKKERFSLILESASTNQTSMYLCASRPALSGNSYEQYFGPGTRLTVT.

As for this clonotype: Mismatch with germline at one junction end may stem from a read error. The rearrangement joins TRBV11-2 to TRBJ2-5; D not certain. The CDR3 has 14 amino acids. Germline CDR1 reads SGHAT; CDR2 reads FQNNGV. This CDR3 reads CASSLSDGQRVQYF. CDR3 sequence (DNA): TGTGCTAGCAGCTTAAGTGACGGGCAGCGTGTCCAGTACTTC.

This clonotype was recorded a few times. This CDR3 reads CSVAGSQGYTF. The DNA of the CDR3 is TGCAGCGTTGCAGGGTCTCAAGGCTACACCTTC. This chain connects TRBV29-1 to TRBJ1-2, with D perhaps TRBD1 (5 bases). The germline V gene has CDR1 SQVTM and CDR2 ANQGSEA. The CDR3 has 11 amino acids. Trimming left V 4 bases short and J 8 bases short, with 11 bases between.

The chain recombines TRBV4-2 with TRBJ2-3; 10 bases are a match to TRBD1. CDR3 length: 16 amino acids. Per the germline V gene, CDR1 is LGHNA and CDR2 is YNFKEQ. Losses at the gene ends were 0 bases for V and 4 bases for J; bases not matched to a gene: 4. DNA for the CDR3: TGTGCCAGCAGCCAAGATCCGGGACAGGGGCCAGATACGCAGTATTTT. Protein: CASSQDPGQGPDTQYF.

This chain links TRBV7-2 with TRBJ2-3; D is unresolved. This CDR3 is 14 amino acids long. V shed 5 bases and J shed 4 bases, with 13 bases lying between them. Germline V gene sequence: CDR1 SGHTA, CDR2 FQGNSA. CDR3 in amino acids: CASSPLVGADTQYF. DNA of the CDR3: TGTGCCAGCAGCCCCCTCGTGGGCGCAGATACGCAGTATTTT.

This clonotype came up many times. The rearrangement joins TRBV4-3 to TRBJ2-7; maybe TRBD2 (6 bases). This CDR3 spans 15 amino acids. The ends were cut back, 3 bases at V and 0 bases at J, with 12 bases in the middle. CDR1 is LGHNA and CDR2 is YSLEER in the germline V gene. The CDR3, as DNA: TGCGCCAGCAGCCAGCGTACGGACTACTCCTACGAGCAGTACTTC. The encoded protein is CASSQRTDYSYEQYF.

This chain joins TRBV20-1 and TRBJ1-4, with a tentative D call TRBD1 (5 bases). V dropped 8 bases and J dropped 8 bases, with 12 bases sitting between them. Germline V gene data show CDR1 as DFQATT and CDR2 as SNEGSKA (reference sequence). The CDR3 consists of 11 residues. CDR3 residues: CSTGLREKLFF. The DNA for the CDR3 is TGCAGTACGGGACTACGGGAAAAACTGTTTTTT.

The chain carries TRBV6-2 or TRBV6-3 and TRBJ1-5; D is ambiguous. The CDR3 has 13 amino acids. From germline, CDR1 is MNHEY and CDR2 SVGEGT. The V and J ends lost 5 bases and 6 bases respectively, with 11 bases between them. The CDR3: CASSDTELQPQHF. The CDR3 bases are TGTGCCAGCAGTGACACAGAGCTTCAGCCCCAGCATTTT.

CDR3 DNA: TGCAGTGCTAGGGGTGCGGCAGTAAAGAACACTGAAGCTTTCTTT. It is translated as CSARGAAVKNTEAFF. The chain links TRBV20-1 to TRBJ1-1; D gene unclear. With 3 bases removed from V and 1 base from J, the gap between germline ends came to 15 bases. Germline CDR1 and CDR2: DFQATT and SNEGSKA (reference sequence). CDR3 length: 15 residues.

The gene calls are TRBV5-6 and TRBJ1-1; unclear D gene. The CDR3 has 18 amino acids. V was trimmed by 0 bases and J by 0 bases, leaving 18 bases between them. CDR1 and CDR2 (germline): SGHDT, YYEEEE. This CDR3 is CASSLAAGRSYMNTEAFF. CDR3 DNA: TGTGCCAGCAGCTTGGCTGCCGGCAGGTCCTACATGAACACTGAAGCTTTCTTT.

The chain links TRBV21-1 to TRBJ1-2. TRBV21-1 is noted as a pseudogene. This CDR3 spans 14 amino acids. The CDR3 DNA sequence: TGCGCCAGCAGCAAAGGGACCGTACTCTATGGCTACACCTTC. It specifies CASSKGTVLYGYTF.

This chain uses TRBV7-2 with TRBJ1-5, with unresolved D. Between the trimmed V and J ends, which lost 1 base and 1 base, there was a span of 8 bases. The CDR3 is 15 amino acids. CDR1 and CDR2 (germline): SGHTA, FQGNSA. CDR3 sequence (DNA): TGTGCCAGCAGCTTAGTGAGATCCAGCAATCAGCCCCAGCATTTT. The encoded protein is CASSLVRSSNQPQHF.

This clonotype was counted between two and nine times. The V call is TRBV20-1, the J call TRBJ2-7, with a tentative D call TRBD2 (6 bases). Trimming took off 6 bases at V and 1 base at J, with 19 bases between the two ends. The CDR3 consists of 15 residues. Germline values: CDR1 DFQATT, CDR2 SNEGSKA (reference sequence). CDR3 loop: CSAGGLAVVSYEQYF. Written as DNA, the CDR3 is TGCAGTGCCGGGGGTTTGGCAGTTGTATCCTACGAGCAGTACTTC.

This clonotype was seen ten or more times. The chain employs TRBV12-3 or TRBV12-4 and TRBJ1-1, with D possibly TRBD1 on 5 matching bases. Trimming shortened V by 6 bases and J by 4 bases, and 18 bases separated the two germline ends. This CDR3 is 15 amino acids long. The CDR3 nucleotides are TGTGCCAGCAGAACCCAAAGGCTTGGGGGCACTGAAGCTTTCTTT. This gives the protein CASRTQRLGGTEAFF.